These 16 T cell receptor beta chains share one sample of origin, sequenced in a study of cytotoxic CD8 clonotypes in ibrutinib-treated CLL. TCRdb's copy holds only in-frame clones and misses some; the assay was immunoSEQ multiplex PCR. Counted here are around 70,000 clones, roughly 85% occurring once; the ten biggest clones make up roughly 40%. The sequenced sample was PBMCs, obtained after 24 months of ibrutinib treatment. The receptors derive from a human donor with chronic lymphocytic leukemia.

This sequence joins TRBV18 and TRBJ1-5; D possibly corresponds to TRBD1 (5 bases). V was shortened by 4 bases and J by 5 bases, with 6 bases between the two germline ends. The CDR3 is 12 residues long. Germline assignment: CDR1 KGHSH and CDR2 LQKENI. CDR3 DNA sequence: TGTGCCAGCTCACGAGGGGATCAGCCCCAGCATTTT. Protein sequence: CASSRGDQPQHF.

The sample holds one count of this clone. This sequence joins TRBV21-1 and TRBJ1-5; TRBD1, the table's D call, lacks a check against the DNA. TRBV21-1 is annotated as a pseudogene. CDR3 size: 15 residues. The CDR3 coding sequence is TGTGCCAGCAGCAAATTCTTCAGGGGGTTACAGCCCCAGCATTTT. Encoded protein: CASSKFFRGLQPQHF.

The J gene is TRBJ2-1, the V gene TRBV5-5, with D possibly being TRBD1 or TRBD2 (5 bases each). V lost 0 bases and J 5 bases, leaving 9 bases between the germline ends. Germline V gene lookup returns CDR1 SGHKS and CDR2 YYEKEE (reference sequence). This CDR3 region has 14 residues. CDR3 in amino acids: CASSLVGTNNEQFF. The CDR3 bases are TGTGCCAGCAGCTTGGTCGGGACCAACAATGAGCAGTTCTTC.

V usage is TRBV15 and J usage is TRBJ1-1, with D possibly being TRBD1 (5 bases). Trimming left V 2 bases short and J 4 bases short, with 17 bases between. CDR3 length: 16 amino acids. CDR1 is LNHNV and CDR2 is YYDKDF in the germline V gene (reference sequence). CDR3 region: CATSRPGVRRVTEAFF. In DNA form, the CDR3 reads TGTGCCACCAGCAGACCGGGGGTCAGGAGGGTCACTGAAGCTTTCTTT.

The chain joins TRBV7-2 to TRBJ2-3; the match to TRBD2 covers 7 bases. The ends lost 2 bases at V and 2 bases at J; junction bases unmatched: 4. Germline V CDR1 and CDR2: SGHTA, FQGNSA. The CDR3 is 15 residues long. Written as DNA, the CDR3 is TGTGCCAGCAGCTTACAAGCGGGGACCACAGATACGCAGTATTTT. Its protein product is CASSLQAGTTDTQYF.

The V and J genes are TRBV15 and TRBJ1-1; TRBD1 is a possible D gene (5 bases). Between the trimmed V and J ends, which lost 0 bases and 9 bases, there was a span of 14 bases. Germline lookup yields CDR1 LNHNV and CDR2 YYDKDF (reference sequence). The CDR3 runs 14 residues. The CDR3 loop reads CATSRDVQGAQAFF. CDR3 nucleotide sequence: TGTGCCACCAGCAGAGATGTCCAAGGGGCCCAAGCTTTCTTT. Looking up the rest from reference TRBV15 and TRBJ1-1 gives the full variable domain: DAMVIQNPRYQVTQFGKPVTLSCSQTLNHNVMYWYQQKSSQAPKLLFHYYDKDFNNEADTPDNFQSRRPNTSFCFLDIRSPGLGDTAMYLCATSRDVQGAQAFFGQGTRLTVV.

This clone was seen more than once but under ten times. The genes are TRBV29-1 and TRBJ1-2; D call uncertain. CDR1 is SQVTM, CDR2 ANQGSEA, per germline. Trimming took off 3 bases at V and 0 bases at J, with 8 bases between the two ends. The CDR3 sequence is 13 residues long. This CDR3 is CSVEVRTNYGYTF. The CDR3 DNA reads TGCAGCGTTGAGGTCAGGACTAACTATGGCTACACCTTC. The variable domain in full, completed from reference TRBV29-1 and TRBJ1-2, reads SAVISQKPSRDICQRGTSLTIQCQVDSQVTMMFWYRQQPGQSLTLIATANQGSEATYESGFVIDKFPISRPNLTFSTLTVSNMSPEDSSIYLCSVEVRTNYGYTFGSGTRLTVV.

This sequence joins TRBV2 and TRBJ1-5; tentatively, D is TRBD1 (5 bases). CDR1 and CDR2 from the germline V gene are SNHLY and FYNNEI. This CDR3 contains 15 residues. V lost 1 base and J 6 bases, leaving 13 bases between the germline ends. The CDR3 DNA is TGTGCCAGCAGTGAAGGGAGCAGGGCCGCTCAGCCCCAGCATTTT. It is translated as CASSEGSRAAQPQHF.

This rearrangement joins TRBV28 to TRBJ2-1; D remains unclear. Germline assignment: CDR1 MDHEN and CDR2 SYDVKM. V was clipped by 6 bases and J by 4 bases, with 10 bases between them. This CDR3 is built from 13 residues. CDR3 in amino acids: CASSDLGYNEQFF. In DNA form, the CDR3 reads TGTGCCAGCAGCGACCTGGGGTACAATGAGCAGTTCTTC.

The chain carries TRBV9 and TRBJ2-7; TRBD2 matches 9 bases. The CDR3 is 14 residues long. Germline CDR1 and CDR2: SGDLS and YYNGEE. After removal of 0 bases from V and 6 bases from J, the junction contained 4 bases not matched to a gene. The CDR3 nucleotides read TGTGCCAGCAGCGTAGTTAGCGGGAGTGGCGAGCAGTACTTC. Translation: CASSVVSGSGEQYF.

The rearrangement uses TRBV6-6 and TRBJ1-2, with 7 bases fitting TRBD1. The CDR3 extends over 13 amino acids. Germline V gene data show CDR1 as MNHNY and CDR2 as SVGAGI (reference sequence). The J segment lost 2 bases and the V segment lost 7 bases, leaving 4 bases of the junction unmatched. The CDR3 nucleotides read TGTGCCAGCACCCGAGGGGGCAACTATGGCTACACCTTC. Its protein product is CASTRGGNYGYTF.

The V call is TRBV5-1, the J call TRBJ2-4; possibly TRBD1 for D (7 bases). V lost 5 bases and J lost 2, with 11 bases in between. Germline values: CDR1 SGHRS, CDR2 YFSETQ. The CDR3 sequence is 14 residues long. This chain's CDR3 is CASRSGGTKNIQYF. The DNA for the CDR3 is TGCGCCAGCAGGTCAGGGGGGACCAAAAACATTCAGTACTTC.

The chain uses TRBV29-1 and TRBJ2-7, with D maybe TRBD2 (5 bases). Germline V gene sequence: CDR1 SQVTM, CDR2 ANQGSEA. The length of the CDR3 is 12 residues. The V end was cut by 7 bases, the J end by 2 bases, with 12 bases between. This CDR3 is CSGGGGPYEQYF. DNA of the CDR3: TGCAGCGGTGGAGGCGGGCCCTACGAGCAGTACTTC.

J is TRBJ2-5 and V is TRBV19; 9 bases map to TRBD1. V was clipped by 4 bases and J by 1 base; unmatched bases: 7. This CDR3 has 16 amino acids. CDR1 and CDR2 (germline): LNHDA, SQIVND (reference sequence). The CDR3 bases are TGTGCCAGTAGTAATCACCGGGACAGGGCCCAAGAGACCCAGTACTTC. The encoded protein is CASSNHRDRAQETQYF.

This rearrangement joins TRBV19 to TRBJ1-1; 12 bases map to TRBD1. The CDR3 length is 16 residues. V shed 6 bases, J shed 3 bases, and the junction held 8 bases outside the gene matches. CDR1 is LNHDA and CDR2 is SQIVND in the germline V gene (reference sequence). The CDR3 DNA reads as TGTGCCAGTAGGACCGGGACAGGGGGCGGGGACACTGAAGCTTTCTTT. Translation: CASRTGTGGGDTEAFF.

This sequence joins TRBV29-1 and TRBJ2-5; D tentatively reads TRBD1 or TRBD2 (7 bases each). This CDR3 contains 12 residues. V was clipped by 7 bases and J by 5 bases, with 14 bases between them. From germline, CDR1 is SQVTM and CDR2 ANQGSEA. CDR3 region: CSARQGGETQYF. The CDR3 coding sequence is TGCAGCGCTAGACAGGGAGGGGAGACCCAGTACTTC.